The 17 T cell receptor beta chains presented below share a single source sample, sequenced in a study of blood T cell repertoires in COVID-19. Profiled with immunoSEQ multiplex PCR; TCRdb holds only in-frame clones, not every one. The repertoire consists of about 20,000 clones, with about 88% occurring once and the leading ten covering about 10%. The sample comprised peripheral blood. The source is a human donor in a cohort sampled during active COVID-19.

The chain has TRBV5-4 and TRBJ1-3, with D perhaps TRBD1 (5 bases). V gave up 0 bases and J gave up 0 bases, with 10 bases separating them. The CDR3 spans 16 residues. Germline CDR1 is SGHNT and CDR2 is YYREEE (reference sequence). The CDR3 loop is CASSLAEGLSGNTIYF. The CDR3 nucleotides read TGTGCCAGCAGCTTGGCTGAGGGACTCTCTGGAAACACCATATATTTT.

The CDR3 is CASRLDRASGNTIYF. In DNA, the CDR3 is TGTGCCAGCAGACTGGACAGGGCCTCTGGAAACACCATATATTTT. This sequence joins TRBV28 and TRBJ1-3, with 8 bases matching TRBD1. The CDR3 is made up of 15 amino acids. V lost 6 bases, J lost 0 bases, and 4 bases stayed unmatched. Per germline, CDR1 MDHEN and CDR2 SYDVKM. Variable domain in full (rest from reference TRBV28 and TRBJ1-3): DVKVTQSSRYLVKRTGEKVFLECVQDMDHENMFWYRQDPGLGLRLIYFSYDVKMKEKGDIPEGYSVSREKKERFSLILESASTNQTSMYLCASRLDRASGNTIYFGEGSWLTVV.

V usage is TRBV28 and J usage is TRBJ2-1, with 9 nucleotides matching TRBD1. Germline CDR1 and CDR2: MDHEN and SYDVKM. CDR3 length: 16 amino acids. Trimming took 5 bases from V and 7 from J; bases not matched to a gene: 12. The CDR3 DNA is TGTGCCAGCAGTCGACGACAGGGGGGGACTGGAAATGAGCAGTTCTTC. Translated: CASSRRQGGTGNEQFF. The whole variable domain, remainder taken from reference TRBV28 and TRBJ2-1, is DVKVTQSSRYLVKRTGEKVFLECVQDMDHENMFWYRQDPGLGLRLIYFSYDVKMKEKGDIPEGYSVSREKKERFSLILESASTNQTSMYLCASSRRQGGTGNEQFFGPGTRLTVL.

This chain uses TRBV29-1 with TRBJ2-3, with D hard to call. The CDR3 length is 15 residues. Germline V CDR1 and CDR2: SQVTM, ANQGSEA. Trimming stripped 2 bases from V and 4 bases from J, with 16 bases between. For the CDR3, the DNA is TGCAGCGTTGAACTTGGTAGACCCCGGGCAGATACGCAGTATTTT. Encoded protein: CSVELGRPRADTQYF.

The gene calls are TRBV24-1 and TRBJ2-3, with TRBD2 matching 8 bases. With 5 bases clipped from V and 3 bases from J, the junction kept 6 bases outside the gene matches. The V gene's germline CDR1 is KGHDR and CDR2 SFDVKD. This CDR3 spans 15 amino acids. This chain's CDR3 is CATSGGGRFTDTQYF. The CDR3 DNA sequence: TGTGCCACCAGTGGCGGGGGGCGTTTTACAGATACGCAGTATTTT.

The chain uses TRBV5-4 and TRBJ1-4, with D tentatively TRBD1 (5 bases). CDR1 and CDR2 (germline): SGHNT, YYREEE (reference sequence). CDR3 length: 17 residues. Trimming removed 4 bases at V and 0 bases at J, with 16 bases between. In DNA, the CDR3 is TGTGCCAGCAGCCTTAGGGGAGGATCCCCAACTAATGAAAAACTGTTTTTT. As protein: CASSLRGGSPTNEKLFF.

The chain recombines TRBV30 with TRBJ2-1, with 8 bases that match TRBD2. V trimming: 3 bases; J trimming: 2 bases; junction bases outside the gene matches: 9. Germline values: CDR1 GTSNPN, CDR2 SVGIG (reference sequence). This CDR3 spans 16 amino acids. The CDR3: CAWSGTGRGAYNEQFF. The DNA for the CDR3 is TGTGCCTGGAGCGGAACAGGGCGGGGGGCCTACAATGAGCAGTTCTTC.

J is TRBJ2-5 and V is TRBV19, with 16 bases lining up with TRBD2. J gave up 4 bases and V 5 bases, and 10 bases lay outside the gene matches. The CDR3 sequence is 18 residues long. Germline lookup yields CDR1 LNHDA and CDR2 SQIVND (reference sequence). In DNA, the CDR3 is TGTGCCAGTAGTGTCTCGCCGGGACTAGCGGGAGGGCTAGAGACCCAGTACTTC. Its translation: CASSVSPGLAGGLETQYF.

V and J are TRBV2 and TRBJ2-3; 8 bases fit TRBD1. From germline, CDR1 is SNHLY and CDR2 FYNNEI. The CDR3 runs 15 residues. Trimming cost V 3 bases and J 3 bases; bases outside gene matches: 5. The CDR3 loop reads CASSDDRGHTDTQYF. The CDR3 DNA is TGTGCCAGCAGTGATGACAGGGGTCATACAGATACGCAGTATTTT.

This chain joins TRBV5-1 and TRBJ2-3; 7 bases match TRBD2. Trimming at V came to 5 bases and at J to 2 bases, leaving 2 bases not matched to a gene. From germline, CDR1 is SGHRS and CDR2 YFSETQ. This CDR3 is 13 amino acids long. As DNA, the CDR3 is TGCGCCAGCAGGGCGGGGGTCACAGATACGCAGTATTTT. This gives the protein CASRAGVTDTQYF. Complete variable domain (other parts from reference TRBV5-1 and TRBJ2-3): KAGVTQTPRYLIKTRGQQVTLSCSPISGHRSVSWYQQTPGQGLQFLFEYFSETQRNKGNFPGRFSGRQFSNSRSEMNVSTLELGDSALYLCASRAGVTDTQYFGPGTRLTVL.

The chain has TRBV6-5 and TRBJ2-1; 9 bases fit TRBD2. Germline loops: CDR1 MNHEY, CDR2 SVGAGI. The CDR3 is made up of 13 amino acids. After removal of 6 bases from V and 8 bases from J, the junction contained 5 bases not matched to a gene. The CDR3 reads CASRSGRIDEQFF. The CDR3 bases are TGTGCCAGCAGAAGCGGGAGGATCGATGAGCAGTTCTTC.

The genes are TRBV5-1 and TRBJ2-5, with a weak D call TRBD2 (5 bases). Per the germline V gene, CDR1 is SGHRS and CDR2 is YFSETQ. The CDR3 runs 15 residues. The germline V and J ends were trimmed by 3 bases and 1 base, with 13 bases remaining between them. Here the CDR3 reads CASSSSGLSQETQYF. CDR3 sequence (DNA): TGCGCCAGCAGCTCCTCTGGACTGAGCCAAGAGACCCAGTACTTC.

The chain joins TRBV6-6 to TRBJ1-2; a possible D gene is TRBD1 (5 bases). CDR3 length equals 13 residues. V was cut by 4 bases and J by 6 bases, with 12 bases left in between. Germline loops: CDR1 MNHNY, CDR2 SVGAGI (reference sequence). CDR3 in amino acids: CASSSSGMDGYTF. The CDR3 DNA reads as TGTGCCAGCAGTTCATCAGGGATGGATGGCTACACCTTC.

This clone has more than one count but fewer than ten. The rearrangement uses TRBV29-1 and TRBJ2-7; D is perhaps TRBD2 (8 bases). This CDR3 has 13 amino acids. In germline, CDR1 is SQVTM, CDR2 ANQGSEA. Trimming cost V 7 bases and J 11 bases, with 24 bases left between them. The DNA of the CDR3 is TGCAGCGCCACAACGGGAGGGGGCGACATTAAGTACTTC. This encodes CSATTGGGDIKYF.

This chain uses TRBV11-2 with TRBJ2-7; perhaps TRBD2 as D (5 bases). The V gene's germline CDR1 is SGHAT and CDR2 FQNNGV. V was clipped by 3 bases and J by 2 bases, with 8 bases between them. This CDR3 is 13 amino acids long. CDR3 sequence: CASSFVRAYEQYF. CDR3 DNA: TGTGCCAGCAGCTTCGTGCGGGCCTACGAGCAGTACTTC.

CDR3 sequence reads: CASSSLPQKEGDTQYF. For the CDR3, the DNA is TGTGCCAGCAGTTCCCTTCCACAAAAAGAGGGAGATACGCAGTATTTT. The rearrangement links TRBV27 to TRBJ2-3; possibly TRBD2 for D (5 bases). Trimming took 4 bases from V and 5 from J, leaving 19 bases between them. Germline-derived CDR1 and CDR2 are MNHEY and SMNVEV (reference sequence). The CDR3 loop spans 16 amino acids.

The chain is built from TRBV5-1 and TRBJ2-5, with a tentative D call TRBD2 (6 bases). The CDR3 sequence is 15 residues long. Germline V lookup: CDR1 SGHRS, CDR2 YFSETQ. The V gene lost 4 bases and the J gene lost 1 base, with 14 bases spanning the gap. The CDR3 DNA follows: TGCGCCAGCAGCGTACAGACTAGTCCCCAAGAGACCCAGTACTTC. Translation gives CASSVQTSPQETQYF.